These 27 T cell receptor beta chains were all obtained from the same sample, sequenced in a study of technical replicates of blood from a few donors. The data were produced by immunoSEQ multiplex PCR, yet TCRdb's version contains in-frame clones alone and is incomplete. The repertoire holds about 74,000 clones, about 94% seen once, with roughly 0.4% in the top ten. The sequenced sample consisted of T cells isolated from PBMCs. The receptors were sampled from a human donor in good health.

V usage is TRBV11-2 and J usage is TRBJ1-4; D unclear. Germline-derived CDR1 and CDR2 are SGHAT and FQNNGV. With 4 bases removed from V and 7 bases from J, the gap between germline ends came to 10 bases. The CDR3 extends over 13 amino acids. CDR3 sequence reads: CASSSTEREKLFF. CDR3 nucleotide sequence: TGTGCCAGCAGCTCTACAGAACGTGAAAAACTGTTTTTT.

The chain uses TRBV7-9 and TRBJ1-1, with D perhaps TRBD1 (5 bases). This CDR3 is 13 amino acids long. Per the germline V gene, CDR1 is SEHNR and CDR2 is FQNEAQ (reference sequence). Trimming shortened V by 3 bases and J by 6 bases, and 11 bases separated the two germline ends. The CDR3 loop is CASSFSQGAEAFF. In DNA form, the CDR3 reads TGTGCCAGCAGCTTTTCTCAGGGTGCTGAAGCTTTCTTT.

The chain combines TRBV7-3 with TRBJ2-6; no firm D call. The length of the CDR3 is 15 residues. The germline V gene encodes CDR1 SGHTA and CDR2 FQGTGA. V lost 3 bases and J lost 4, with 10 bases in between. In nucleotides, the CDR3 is TGTGCCAGCAGCTTCTCAGGCTCCGGGGCCAACGTCCTGACTTTC. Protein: CASSFSGSGANVLTF.

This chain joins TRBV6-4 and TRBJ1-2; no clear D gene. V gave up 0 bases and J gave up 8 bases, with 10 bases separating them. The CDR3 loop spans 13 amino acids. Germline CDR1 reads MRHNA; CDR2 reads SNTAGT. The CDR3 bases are TGTGCCAGCAGTGACTCGAGATATAGCGGCTACACCTTC. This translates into CASSDSRYSGYTF.

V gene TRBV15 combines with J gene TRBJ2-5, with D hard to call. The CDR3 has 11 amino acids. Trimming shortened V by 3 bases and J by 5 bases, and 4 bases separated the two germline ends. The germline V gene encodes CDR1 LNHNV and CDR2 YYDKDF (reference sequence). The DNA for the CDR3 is TGTGCCACCAGCAGGTCTGAGACCCAGTACTTC. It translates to CATSRSETQYF.

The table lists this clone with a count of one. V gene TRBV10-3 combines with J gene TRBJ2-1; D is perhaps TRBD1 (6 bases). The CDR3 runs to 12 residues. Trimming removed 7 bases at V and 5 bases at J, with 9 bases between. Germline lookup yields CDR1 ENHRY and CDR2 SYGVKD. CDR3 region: CAITGVNNEQFF. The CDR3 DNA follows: TGTGCCATCACAGGGGTGAACAATGAGCAGTTCTTC.

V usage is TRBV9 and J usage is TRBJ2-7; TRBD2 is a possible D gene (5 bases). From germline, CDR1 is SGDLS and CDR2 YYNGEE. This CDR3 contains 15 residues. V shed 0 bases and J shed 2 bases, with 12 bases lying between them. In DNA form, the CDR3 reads TGTGCCAGCAGCGTAGTTCCGGACTCGACCTACGAGCAGTACTTC. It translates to CASSVVPDSTYEQYF.

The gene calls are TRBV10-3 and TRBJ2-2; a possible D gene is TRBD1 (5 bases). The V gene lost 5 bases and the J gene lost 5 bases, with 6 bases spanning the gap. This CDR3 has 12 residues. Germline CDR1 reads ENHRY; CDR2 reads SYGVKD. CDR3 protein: CAISQGTGELFF. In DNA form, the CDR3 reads TGTGCCATCAGTCAGGGTACCGGGGAGCTGTTTTTT.

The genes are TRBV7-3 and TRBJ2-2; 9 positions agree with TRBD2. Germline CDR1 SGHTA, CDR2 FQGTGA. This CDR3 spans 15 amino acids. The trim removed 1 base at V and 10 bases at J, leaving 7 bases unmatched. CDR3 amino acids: CASSLKFAGGSELFF. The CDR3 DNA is TGTGCCAGCAGCTTAAAATTTGCGGGAGGGTCGGAGCTGTTTTTT.

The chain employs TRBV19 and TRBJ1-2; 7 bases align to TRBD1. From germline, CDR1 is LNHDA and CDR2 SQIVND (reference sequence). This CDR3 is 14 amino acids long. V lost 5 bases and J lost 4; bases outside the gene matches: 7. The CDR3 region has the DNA TGTGCCAGTAGTCAAAGGACAGGATTCTATGGCTACACCTTC. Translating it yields CASSQRTGFYGYTF.

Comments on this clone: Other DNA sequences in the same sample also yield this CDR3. The CDR3 DNA sequence: TGTGCCAGCAGTGAGTTATACGAGCAGTACTTC. Translating it yields CASSELYEQYF. J is TRBJ2-7 and V is TRBV2; D ambiguous. V gave up 3 bases and J gave up 4 bases, with 4 bases separating them. This CDR3 comprises 11 residues. Germline values: CDR1 SNHLY, CDR2 FYNNEI. Full variable domain (rest looked up from reference TRBV2 and TRBJ2-7): EPEVTQTPSHQVTQMGQEVILRCVPISNHLYFYWYRQILGQKVEFLVSFYNNEISEKSEIFDDQFSVERPDGSNFTLKIRSTKLEDSAMYFCASSELYEQYFGPGTRLTVT.

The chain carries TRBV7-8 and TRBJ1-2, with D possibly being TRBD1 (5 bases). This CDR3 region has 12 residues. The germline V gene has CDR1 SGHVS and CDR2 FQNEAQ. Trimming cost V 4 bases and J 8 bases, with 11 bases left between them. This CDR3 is CASSSGLDGYTF. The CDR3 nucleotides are TGTGCCAGCAGCTCAGGGTTAGACGGCTACACCTTC.

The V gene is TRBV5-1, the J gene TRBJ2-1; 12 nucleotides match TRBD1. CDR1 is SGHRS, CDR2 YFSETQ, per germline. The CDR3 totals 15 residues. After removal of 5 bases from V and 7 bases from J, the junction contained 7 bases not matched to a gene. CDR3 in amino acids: CASRAGTGGLNEQFF. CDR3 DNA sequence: TGCGCCAGCAGAGCCGGGACAGGGGGCCTAAATGAGCAGTTCTTC.

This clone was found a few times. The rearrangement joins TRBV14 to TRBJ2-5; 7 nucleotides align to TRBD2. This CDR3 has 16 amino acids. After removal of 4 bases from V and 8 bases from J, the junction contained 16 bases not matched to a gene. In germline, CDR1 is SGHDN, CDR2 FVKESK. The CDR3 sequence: CASSPRLWLAAETQYF. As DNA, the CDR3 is TGTGCCAGCAGCCCGAGGCTTTGGCTAGCGGCCGAAACCCAGTACTTC.

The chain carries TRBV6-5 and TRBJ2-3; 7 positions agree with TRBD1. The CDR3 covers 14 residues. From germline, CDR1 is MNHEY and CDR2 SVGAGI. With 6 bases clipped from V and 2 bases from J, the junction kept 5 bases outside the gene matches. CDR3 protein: CASRPGQITDTQYF. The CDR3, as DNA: TGTGCCAGCAGACCGGGACAGATCACAGATACGCAGTATTTT.

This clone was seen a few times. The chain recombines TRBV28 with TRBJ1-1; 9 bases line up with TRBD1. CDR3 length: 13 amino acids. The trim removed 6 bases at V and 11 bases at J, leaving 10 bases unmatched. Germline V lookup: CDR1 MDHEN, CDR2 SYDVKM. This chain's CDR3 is CASSSQGTGLAFF. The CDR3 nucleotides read TGTGCCAGCAGCTCACAGGGGACAGGGCTCGCTTTCTTT.

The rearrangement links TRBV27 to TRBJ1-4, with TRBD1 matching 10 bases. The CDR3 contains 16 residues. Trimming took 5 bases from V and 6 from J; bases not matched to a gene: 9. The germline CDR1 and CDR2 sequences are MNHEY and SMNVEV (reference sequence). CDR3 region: CASSGRIGTGDEKLFF. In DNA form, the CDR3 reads TGTGCCAGCAGTGGAAGGATTGGGACAGGGGATGAAAAACTGTTTTTT.

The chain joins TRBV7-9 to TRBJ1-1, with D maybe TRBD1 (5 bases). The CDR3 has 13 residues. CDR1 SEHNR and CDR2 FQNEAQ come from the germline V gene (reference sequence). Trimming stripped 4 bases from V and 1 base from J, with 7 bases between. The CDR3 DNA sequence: TGTGCCAGCAGCTCAGGACAGAACACTGAAGCTTTCTTT. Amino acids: CASSSGQNTEAFF.

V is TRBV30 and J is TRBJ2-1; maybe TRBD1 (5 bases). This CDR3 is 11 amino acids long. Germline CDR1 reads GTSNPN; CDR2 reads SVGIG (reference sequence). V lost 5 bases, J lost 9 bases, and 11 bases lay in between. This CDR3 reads CAWRTGGEQFF. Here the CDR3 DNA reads TGTGCCTGGCGAACAGGTGGTGAGCAGTTCTTC.

As DNA, the CDR3 is TGTGCCAGCAGTCCGCAGATTTCAGATACGCAGTATTTT. Its protein is CASSPQISDTQYF. J is TRBJ2-3 and V is TRBV6-5; D unclear. Germline loops: CDR1 MNHEY, CDR2 SVGAGI. This CDR3 spans 13 amino acids. Trimming left V 5 bases short and J 4 bases short, with 10 bases between.

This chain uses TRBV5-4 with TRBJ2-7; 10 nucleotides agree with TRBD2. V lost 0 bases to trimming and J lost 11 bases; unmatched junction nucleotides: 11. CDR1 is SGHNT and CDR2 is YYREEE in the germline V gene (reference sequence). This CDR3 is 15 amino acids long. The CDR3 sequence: CASSLATLAGRLEYF. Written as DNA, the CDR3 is TGTGCCAGCAGCTTGGCCACACTAGCGGGAAGATTGGAGTACTTC.

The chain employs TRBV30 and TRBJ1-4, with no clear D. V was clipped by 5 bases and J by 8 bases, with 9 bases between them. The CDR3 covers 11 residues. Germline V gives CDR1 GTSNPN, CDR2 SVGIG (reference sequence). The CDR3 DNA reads TGTGCCTGGGGACTTGGGGAAAAACTGTTTTTT. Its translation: CAWGLGEKLFF.

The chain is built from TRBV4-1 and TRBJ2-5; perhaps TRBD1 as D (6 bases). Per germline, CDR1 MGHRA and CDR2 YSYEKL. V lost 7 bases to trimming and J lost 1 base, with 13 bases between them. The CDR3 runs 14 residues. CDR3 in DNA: TGCGCCAGCAACCCCGGACAGCCCCAAGAGACCCAGTACTTC. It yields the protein CASNPGQPQETQYF.

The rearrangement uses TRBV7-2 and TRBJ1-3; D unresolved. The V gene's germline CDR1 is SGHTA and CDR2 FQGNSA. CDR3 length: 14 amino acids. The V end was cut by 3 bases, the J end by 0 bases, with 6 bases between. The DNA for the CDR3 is TGTGCCAGCAGCTTTTCTATCTCTGGAAACACCATATATTTT. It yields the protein CASSFSISGNTIYF.

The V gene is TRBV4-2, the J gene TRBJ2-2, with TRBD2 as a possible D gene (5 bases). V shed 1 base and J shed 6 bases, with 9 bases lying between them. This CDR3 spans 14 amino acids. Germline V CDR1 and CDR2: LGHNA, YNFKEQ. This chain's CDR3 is CASSQVSEAGELFF. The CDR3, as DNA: TGTGCCAGCAGCCAAGTCTCGGAGGCCGGGGAGCTGTTTTTT.

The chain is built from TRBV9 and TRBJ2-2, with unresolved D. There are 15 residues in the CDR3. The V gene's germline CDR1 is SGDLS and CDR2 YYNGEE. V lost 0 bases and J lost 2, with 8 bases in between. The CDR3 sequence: CASSVGRVNTGELFF. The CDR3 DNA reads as TGTGCCAGCAGCGTAGGTCGAGTCAACACCGGGGAGCTGTTTTTT.

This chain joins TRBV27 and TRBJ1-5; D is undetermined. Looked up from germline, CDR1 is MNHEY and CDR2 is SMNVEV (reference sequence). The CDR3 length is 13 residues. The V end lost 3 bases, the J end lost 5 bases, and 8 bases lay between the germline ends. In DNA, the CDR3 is TGTGCCAGCAGTTTGTCTCCAGATCAGCCCCAGCATTTT. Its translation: CASSLSPDQPQHF.